What follows are 16 T cell receptor beta chains derived from one specimen sequenced in a study of T cell responses to AZD1222 COVID-19 vaccine. This table comes from immunoSEQ multiplex PCR, and its TCRdb copy is limited to in-frame clones, with some not included. Of approximately 65,000 clones in the sample, approximately 80% were seen once. Here the sequenced sample was peripheral blood, taken on day 0 of AZD1222 vaccination. These receptors originate from an adult in good health.

J is TRBJ2-7 and V is TRBV6-2 or TRBV6-3, with a possible D match to TRBD2 (5 bases). Germline V gene lookup returns CDR1 MNHEY and CDR2 SVGEGT. The germline V and J ends were trimmed by 6 bases and 2 bases, with 14 bases remaining between them. This CDR3 is built from 14 residues. The CDR3 DNA reads TGTGCCAGCAGCCGAGTTACGGGGACCTACGAGCAGTACTTC. Protein product: CASSRVTGTYEQYF.

The gene calls are TRBV12-3 or TRBV12-4 and TRBJ2-1, with a possible D match to TRBD1 (5 bases). The CDR3 is made up of 12 amino acids. Trimming took off 5 bases at V and 6 bases at J, with 8 bases between the two ends. CDR3 in amino acids: CASSVQGNEQFF. The CDR3 DNA reads TGTGCCAGCAGTGTTCAGGGCAATGAGCAGTTCTTC.

This clone was found a few times. V is TRBV5-6 and J is TRBJ2-3, with D perhaps assigned TRBD1 or TRBD2 (7 bases each). The V end was cut by 5 bases, the J end by 1 base, with 17 bases between. Germline CDR1 SGHDT, CDR2 YYEEEE. CDR3 length: 16 amino acids. CDR3 sequence (DNA): TGTGCCAGCAGTATGAGGGGGGGACAGCGCACAGATACGCAGTATTTT. This gives the protein CASSMRGGQRTDTQYF.

This chain links TRBV30 with TRBJ1-2; D is undetermined. This CDR3 contains 13 residues. Trimming shortened V by 0 bases and J by 2 bases, and 7 bases separated the two germline ends. Germline V gene sequence: CDR1 GTSNPN, CDR2 SVGIG (reference sequence). The CDR3 DNA is TGTGCCTGGAGTGTAGACGAGAACTATGGCTACACCTTC. It encodes CAWSVDENYGYTF. The full variable domain, in which reference TRBV30 and TRBJ1-2 provide the parts outside the CDR3, is SQTIHQWPATLVQPVGSPLSLECTVEGTSNPNLYWYRQAAGRGLQLLFYSVGIGQISSEVPQNLSASRPQDRQFILSSKKLLLSDSGFYLCAWSVDENYGYTFGSGTRLTVV.

This chain uses TRBV28 with TRBJ1-1; the D is unclear. Germline CDR1 MDHEN, CDR2 SYDVKM. The CDR3 covers 13 residues. Trimming removed 5 bases at V and 5 bases at J, with 12 bases between. This CDR3 reads CASSGPLRTEAFF. In DNA, the CDR3 is TGTGCCAGCAGTGGACCACTAAGGACTGAAGCTTTCTTT. Combining the CDR3 with reference TRBV28 and TRBJ1-1 gives the whole variable domain DVKVTQSSRYLVKRTGEKVFLECVQDMDHENMFWYRQDPGLGLRLIYFSYDVKMKEKGDIPEGYSVSREKKERFSLILESASTNQTSMYLCASSGPLRTEAFFGQGTRLTVV.

This clone is a singleton in its sample. The rearrangement uses TRBV7-3 and TRBJ2-5; 7 positions agree with TRBD1. With V trimmed by 2 bases and J by 1 base, 4 bases remained unmatched. The CDR3 contains 15 residues. The germline V gene has CDR1 SGHTA and CDR2 FQGTGA. CDR3 bases: TGTGCCAGCAGCTTATTGTCAGGGGGCCAAGAGACCCAGTACTTC. This translates into CASSLLSGGQETQYF.

The DNA of the CDR3 is TGCGCCAGCAGGCTTTTAGGGATTGGAAACACTGAAGCTTTCTTT. Encoded protein: CASRLLGIGNTEAFF. The chain has TRBV10-2 and TRBJ1-1; no firm D call. The V gene lost 6 bases and the J gene lost 2 bases, with 16 bases spanning the gap. CDR3 length equals 15 residues. From germline, CDR1 is WSHSY and CDR2 SAAADI.

This clone is deemed medium-sized. The chain links TRBV2 to TRBJ1-1; D is possibly TRBD1 (5 bases). The CDR3 has 11 residues. Trimming removed 7 bases from V and 7 bases from J, with 10 bases in between. Germline assignment: CDR1 SNHLY and CDR2 FYNNEI. The CDR3 reads CASIRGVEAFF. The CDR3 DNA sequence: TGTGCCAGCATACGGGGCGTTGAAGCTTTCTTT. The complete variable domain, with remaining parts taken from reference TRBV2 and TRBJ1-1, reads EPEVTQTPSHQVTQMGQEVILRCVPISNHLYFYWYRQILGQKVEFLVSFYNNEISEKSEIFDDQFSVERPDGSNFTLKIRSTKLEDSAMYFCASIRGVEAFFGQGTRLTVV.

This clone was found many times. The chain is built from TRBV9 and TRBJ2-2; 12 positions agree with TRBD2. CDR1 and CDR2 from the germline V gene are SGDLS and YYNGEE. Losses at the gene ends were 4 bases for V and 4 bases for J; bases not matched to a gene: 8. The CDR3 extends over 17 amino acids. CDR3 in DNA: TGTGCCAGCAGCCTCAGACTAGCGGGGGCACTCACCGGGGAGCTGTTTTTT. The encoded protein is CASSLRLAGALTGELFF. Using reference TRBV9 and TRBJ2-2 for the parts outside the CDR3, the full variable domain is DSGVTQTPKHLITATGQRVTLRCSPRSGDLSVYWYQQSLDQGLQFLIQYYNGEERAKGNILERFSAQQFPDLHSELNLSSLELGDSALYFCASSLRLAGALTGELFFGEGSRLTVL.

The rearrangement joins TRBV7-2 to TRBJ1-4; unclear D gene. Germline V gene lookup returns CDR1 SGHTA and CDR2 FQGNSA. Trimming took off 10 bases at V and 6 bases at J, with 21 bases between the two ends. There are 15 residues in the CDR3. The CDR3 loop reads CATRLSSDGYEKLFF. CDR3 in DNA: TGTGCCACCCGCCTAAGTTCGGACGGGTATGAAAAACTGTTTTTT.

This clone was observed many times. V and J are TRBV4-3 and TRBJ2-1; D remains unclear. This CDR3 is built from 15 residues. V was cut by 0 bases and J by 0 bases, with 6 bases left in between. Germline CDR1 and CDR2: LGHNA and YSLEER. The CDR3: CASSQDRNSYNEQFF. In nucleotides, the CDR3 is TGCGCCAGCAGCCAAGATAGGAACTCCTACAATGAGCAGTTCTTC.

This chain connects TRBV7-9 to TRBJ2-5; 8 bases fit TRBD1. The germline CDR1 and CDR2 sequences are SEHNR and FQNEAQ (reference sequence). This CDR3 has 14 residues. V was pared by 4 bases and J by 6 bases, with 7 bases of the junction left unmatched. CDR3 DNA: TGTGCCAGCAGCTCCGGACAGGGAGGAAAGACCCAGTACTTC. Protein: CASSSGQGGKTQYF.

The chain carries TRBV24-1 and TRBJ2-7, with D unresolved. This CDR3 comprises 14 residues. Germline V gene data show CDR1 as KGHDR and CDR2 as SFDVKD. With 3 bases removed from V and 2 bases from J, the gap between germline ends came to 10 bases. The CDR3 protein is CATSDGRRTYEQYF. The CDR3, as DNA: TGTGCCACCAGTGATGGCAGGCGAACCTACGAGCAGTACTTC.

V usage is TRBV5-4 and J usage is TRBJ1-1, with D unclear. With 0 bases removed from V and 2 bases from J, the gap between germline ends came to 11 bases. CDR3 size: 15 residues. Germline V gives CDR1 SGHNT, CDR2 YYREEE (reference sequence). The CDR3 loop reads CASSLAWADNTEAFF. As DNA, the CDR3 is TGTGCCAGCAGCTTGGCCTGGGCGGACAACACTGAAGCTTTCTTT.

DNA for the CDR3: TGTGCCAGCAGCCAGGGACTAGCGGGGGGCCGGTCCTACAATGAGCAGTTCTTC. As protein: CASSQGLAGGRSYNEQFF. This chain connects TRBV13 to TRBJ2-1; 15 bases are shared with TRBD2. Germline CDR1 is PRHDT and CDR2 is FYEKMQ (reference sequence). The CDR3 consists of 18 residues. J was trimmed by 1 base and V by 5 bases; bases with no gene match: 6.

V usage is TRBV10-3 and J usage is TRBJ1-2, with 9 bases that match TRBD1. The CDR3 consists of 14 residues. V lost 7 bases and J lost 7; bases outside the gene matches: 10. Germline V lookup: CDR1 ENHRY, CDR2 SYGVKD. CDR3 residues: CAINPGTGRLGYTF. Written as DNA, the CDR3 is TGTGCCATCAATCCCGGGACAGGGAGACTTGGCTACACCTTC.